The T cell receptor beta chain described here comes from a study of cytomegalovirus exposure and HLA in healthy donors. Whole-study findings and limits: Links to common viral pathogens appeared, in a later analysis, for several of the most significant clusters. Accurate prediction of most subjects' HLA-A and HLA-B alleles from TCR beta sequences was reported.

Of note for this clone: Its specificity is unknown.

Amplification used 60 Vbeta primers and 13 Jbeta primers. Assay: immunoSEQ multiplex PCR; the TCRdb copy retains only in-frame clones and omits some. The sample holds over 90,000 clones, approximately 73% seen once. Germline values: CDR1 SGHRS, CDR2 YFSETQ. Trimming cost V 0 bases and J 4 bases; bases outside gene matches: 9. The CDR3 totals 17 residues. The receptor comes from a man aged 35 to 55 in good health and CMV-seronegative. The sample consisted of PBMCs. This chain joins TRBV5-1 and TRBJ1-3; 8 bases map to TRBD1. The CDR3: CASSLGQGQGVGNTIYF. CDR3 bases: TGCGCCAGCAGCTTGGGTCAAGGACAGGGAGTGGGAAACACCATATATTTT.